The 10 T cell receptor beta chains below come from one sample, sequenced in a study of shared clonotypes between healthy human individuals. Sequencing used immunoSEQ multiplex PCR; TCRdb keeps in-frame clones, though not all of them. The sample lists 550,000 to 750,000 clones; about 91% were seen once. CD8 cells classed as naive were CD45RO-negative and positively selected for CCR7, excluding terminally differentiated effector memory CD45RA+ cells. The sequenced material came from naive CD8+ T cells sorted from blood. These receptors came from a man aged 25 to 45 in good health.

This clone appeared a single time. The chain uses TRBV5-3 and TRBJ2-1; weak D call: TRBD2 (6 bases). TRBV5-3 falls under the ORF class, with uncertain function. There are 14 residues in the CDR3. Trimming took 8 bases from V and 7 from J, leaving 19 bases between them. This chain's CDR3 is CASSSSGPRNEQFF. CDR3 nucleotide sequence: TGTGCCAGCAGTAGTAGCGGACCTAGAAATGAGCAGTTCTTC.

This rearrangement joins TRBV7-9 to TRBJ2-1, with D possibly matching TRBD1 (6 bases). Germline lookup yields CDR1 SEHNR and CDR2 FQNEAQ (reference sequence). Trimming left V 5 bases short and J 9 bases short, with 14 bases between. There are 13 residues in the CDR3. CDR3 bases: TGTGCCAGCAGCCCAGGGGAGTACGGTGAGCAGTTCTTC. This translates into CASSPGEYGEQFF.

This chain links TRBV7-2 with TRBJ1-1; 8 nucleotides align to TRBD1. Trimming at V came to 5 bases and at J to 2 bases, leaving 7 bases not matched to a gene. CDR1 SGHTA and CDR2 FQGNSA come from the germline V gene. The CDR3 is made up of 15 amino acids. CDR3 in amino acids: CASSTRQGINTEAFF. DNA of the CDR3: TGTGCCAGCAGCACCCGACAGGGGATAAACACTGAAGCTTTCTTT.

The chain employs TRBV7-2 and TRBJ2-7; 9 bases match TRBD2. This CDR3 contains 14 residues. Per the germline V gene, CDR1 is SGHTA and CDR2 is FQGNSA. V dropped 7 bases and J dropped 0; count of bases not matched to a gene: 4. Here the CDR3 DNA reads TGTGCCAGCAACCCTAGCGGGGACTCCTACGAGCAGTACTTC. Residues: CASNPSGDSYEQYF.

The J gene is TRBJ2-7, the V gene TRBV29-1; 10 bases agree with TRBD2. The CDR3 spans 14 residues. Germline assignment: CDR1 SQVTM and CDR2 ANQGSEA. V trimming: 6 bases; J trimming: 5 bases; junction bases outside the gene matches: 10. CDR3 amino acids: CSVIAGGILDEQYF. CDR3 in DNA: TGCAGCGTCATAGCGGGAGGTATTCTCGACGAGCAGTACTTC.

Remarks on this clone: Other DNA sequences in this sample translate to the same CDR3. Here the CDR3 DNA reads TGTGCCAGCAGCTCGACAGGGAATCAGCCCCAGCATTTT. Protein: CASSSTGNQPQHF. The genes are TRBV7-9 and TRBJ1-5; TRBD1 aligns across 7 bases. Germline CDR1 and CDR2: SEHNR and FQNEAQ (reference sequence). Unmatched junction bases numbered 1, after V lost 4 bases and J lost 4 bases. The CDR3 is 13 residues long.

The chain joins TRBV7-6 to TRBJ2-7; TRBD2 matches at 7 bases. Looked up from germline, CDR1 is SGHVS and CDR2 is FNYEAQ. V dropped 4 bases and J dropped 6; count of bases not matched to a gene: 6. This CDR3 spans 13 amino acids. For the CDR3, the DNA is TGTGCCAGCAGCTACACGGGAGGTAGCGAGCAGTACTTC. Encoded protein: CASSYTGGSEQYF.

The V call is TRBV6-5, the J call TRBJ2-7; D perhaps matches TRBD2 (5 bases). Germline V gene lookup returns CDR1 MNHEY and CDR2 SVGAGI. This CDR3 is built from 15 residues. V lost 6 bases, J lost 0 bases, and 15 bases lay in between. CDR3 sequence reads: CASRGSGFSSYEQYF. The CDR3, as DNA: TGTGCCAGCAGGGGGAGCGGATTTAGCTCCTACGAGCAGTACTTC.

Here the CDR3 reads CASSSRGRLGELFF. The CDR3 nucleotides are TGTGCCAGCAGTAGCAGGGGGCGCCTCGGGGAGCTGTTTTTT. The chain couples TRBV28 to TRBJ2-2; 8 bases fit TRBD1. Germline V gene sequence: CDR1 MDHEN, CDR2 SYDVKM. Trimming at V came to 5 bases and at J to 7 bases, leaving 6 bases not matched to a gene. The CDR3 spans 14 residues.

On this clone itself: Other DNA sequences in the sample encode the same CDR3. This rearrangement joins TRBV19 to TRBJ2-7; 8 bases are shared with TRBD2. The CDR3 is made up of 13 amino acids. The junction had 3 bases not matched to a gene; V was cut back by 4 bases and J by 4 bases. CDR1 and CDR2 (germline): LNHDA, SQIVND (reference sequence). In DNA, the CDR3 is TGTGCCAGTAGTAGCAGCGGGGGATACGAGCAGTACTTC. This sequence encodes CASSSSGGYEQYF.